The 16 T cell receptor beta chains presented below share a single source sample, sequenced in a study of T cells in Graves' hyperthyroidism and ophthalmopathy. Authors of the study amplified TCR beta CDR3 regions from RNA transcripts. First-round RT-PCR targeting the TCR CDR3 was performed with the HTBI primer set. MiXCR, applied by TCRdb to the multiplex PCR reads, yields one record per CDR3 protein. Found here are more than 550,000 distinct CDR3 sequences, about 45% of them singletons; the top ten hold about 7.7%. Sequencing used peripheral blood or thyroid tissue (not recorded which). The receptor set was obtained from an adult man with Graves' disease, either hyperthyroidism or ophthalmopathy (not recorded which).

This clonotype was detected only once. The J gene is TRBJ2-7, the V gene TRBV7-9, with 9 nucleotides matching TRBD1. The CDR3 is made up of 14 amino acids. Germline CDR1 is SEHNR and CDR2 is FQNEAQ (reference sequence). The J segment lost 6 bases and the V segment lost 3 bases, leaving 6 bases of the junction unmatched. CDR3 in amino acids: CASSFRDRDSEQYF. The CDR3, as DNA: TGTGCCAGCAGCTTCCGGGACAGGGATAGCGAGCAGTACTTC.

V usage is TRBV15 and J usage is TRBJ1-2; 8 bases align to TRBD1. Trimming removed 1 base from V and 4 bases from J; junction bases left unmatched: 2. The germline CDR1 and CDR2 sequences are LNHNV and YYDKDF (reference sequence). The CDR3 has 14 residues. CDR3 sequence (DNA): TGTGCCACCAGCAGAGTTCAGGGGGCCTATGGCTACACCTTC. It yields the protein CATSRVQGAYGYTF.

V and J are TRBV7-3 and TRBJ2-5, with 7 nucleotides matching TRBD1. The junction had 5 bases not matched to a gene; V was cut back by 5 bases and J by 5 bases. The CDR3 runs 13 residues. Germline CDR1 is SGHTA and CDR2 is FQGTGA. CDR3: CASSPTGAETQYF. The CDR3 DNA is TGTGCCAGCAGCCCAACAGGGGCCGAGACCCAGTACTTC. Full variable domain (remainder filled in from reference TRBV7-3 and TRBJ2-5): GAGVSQTPSNKVTEKGKYVELRCDPISGHTALYWYRQSLGQGPEFLIYFQGTGAADDSGLPNDRFFAVRPEGSVSTLKIQRTERGDSAVYLCASSPTGAETQYFGPGTRLLVL.

This clonotype was seen once. A much more abundant neighbour one base away suggests this may be a read error. This chain joins TRBV10-3 and TRBJ1-1; D is possibly TRBD1 (5 bases). CDR1 and CDR2 from the germline V gene are ENHRY and SYGVKD. The CDR3 loop spans 14 amino acids. V lost 5 bases and J 5 bases, leaving 15 bases between the germline ends. The CDR3 region is CAISTTGWRTEAFF. CDR3 sequence (DNA): TGTGCCATCAGTACTACAGGATGGAGGACTGAAGCTTTCTTT.

On this clonotype itself: A much larger clonotype is one base distant, so this may be a read error. The rearrangement uses TRBV25-1 and TRBJ1-2; D call uncertain. CDR1 and CDR2 (germline): MGHDK, SYGVNS. V shed 4 bases and J shed 1 base, with 13 bases lying between them. This CDR3 spans 15 amino acids. Here the CDR3 reads CASSVAETNNYGYTF. DNA of the CDR3: TGTGCCAGCAGTGTTGCAGAGACAAATAACTATGGCTACACCTTC.

The chain joins TRBV25-1 to TRBJ1-2, with TRBD1 matching 8 bases. The CDR3 has 10 residues. The germline V gene encodes CDR1 MGHDK and CDR2 SYGVNS. V shed 11 bases, J shed 7 bases, and the junction held 3 bases outside the gene matches. The CDR3 bases are TGTGCCGCGACAGGGGCTGGCTACACCTTC. As protein: CAATGAGYTF.

This clonotype has just a few counts. The genes are TRBV6-5 and TRBJ2-5, with D maybe TRBD1 (5 bases). The germline gives CDR1 MNHEY, CDR2 SVGAGI. This CDR3 is built from 13 residues. The germline V and J ends were trimmed by 11 bases and 5 bases, with 18 bases remaining between them. CDR3 sequence reads: CACKVAGLETQYF. CDR3 nucleotides: TGTGCCTGCAAGGTGGCAGGGCTGGAGACCCAGTACTTC.

This clonotype was observed many times. This sequence joins TRBV7-6 and TRBJ1-2; 12 nucleotides match TRBD1. CDR1 is SGHVS, CDR2 FNYEAQ, per germline. The CDR3 sequence is 14 residues long. The J segment lost 6 bases and the V segment lost 4 bases, leaving 3 bases of the junction unmatched. CDR3 protein: CASSSGQGANGYTF. The CDR3 DNA follows: TGTGCCAGCAGCTCGGGACAGGGGGCGAATGGCTACACCTTC. The full variable domain, in which reference TRBV7-6 and TRBJ1-2 provide the parts outside the CDR3, is GAGVSQSPRYKVTKRGQDVALRCDPISGHVSLYWYRQALGQGPEFLTYFNYEAQQDKSGLPNDRFSAERPEGSISTLTIQRTEQRDSAMYRCASSSGQGANGYTFGSGTRLTVV.

This clonotype was found many times. The J gene is TRBJ2-5, the V gene TRBV29-1, with D possibly being TRBD1 (5 bases). The length of the CDR3 is 14 residues. The V and J ends lost 4 bases and 1 base respectively, with 13 bases between them. Germline assignment: CDR1 SQVTM and CDR2 ANQGSEA. CDR3 coding DNA: TGCAGCGTTGTAGCCAGAAGGGGCCAAGAGACCCAGTACTTC. It translates to CSVVARRGQETQYF.

The chain uses TRBV7-9 and TRBJ1-4, with D uncertain. This CDR3 contains 12 residues. Trimming pared 5 bases from V and 5 bases from J, leaving 6 bases between. CDR1 and CDR2 (germline): SEHNR, FQNEAQ (reference sequence). The CDR3 coding sequence is TGTGCCAGCAGCAACCCCAATGAAAAACTGTTTTTT. This gives the protein CASSNPNEKLFF.

The V gene is TRBV20-1, the J gene TRBJ2-7; D not resolved. V lost 5 bases, J lost 3 bases, and 14 bases lay in between. Germline V gene sequence: CDR1 DFQATT, CDR2 SNEGSKA (reference sequence). The CDR3 sequence is 13 residues long. The CDR3: CSALSPNLYEQYF. The CDR3 DNA reads as TGCAGTGCTCTAAGCCCCAATCTCTACGAGCAGTACTTC.

This clonotype was seen more than once but under ten times. V gene TRBV7-2 combines with J gene TRBJ1-1; 8 bases line up with TRBD1. Germline trimming cut 6 bases from V and 5 bases from J; bases unmatched to any gene: 11. This CDR3 region has 15 residues. The germline V gene has CDR1 SGHTA and CDR2 FQGNSA. CDR3 sequence (DNA): TGTGCCAGCAGTTTAAACGACAGGGGTGTTACTGAAGCTTTCTTT. This codes for CASSLNDRGVTEAFF.

The chain employs TRBV6-4 and TRBJ2-7; 7 bases agree with TRBD1. Germline assignment: CDR1 MRHNA and CDR2 SNTAGT. The V and J ends lost 7 bases and 5 bases, in that order; junction bases with no gene match: 8. There are 13 residues in the CDR3. The CDR3 sequence is CASTADRSDEQYF. CDR3 bases: TGTGCCAGCACCGCGGACAGGTCCGACGAGCAGTACTTC.

The gene calls are TRBV9 and TRBJ2-6, with 8 bases fitting TRBD1. The V and J ends lost 5 bases and 2 bases, in that order; junction bases with no gene match: 6. The CDR3 runs to 16 residues. Germline CDR1 and CDR2: SGDLS and YYNGEE. CDR3 in DNA: TGTGCCAGCAGAGATCCGACAGGGGCTGGGGCCAACGTCCTGACTTTC. Translation gives CASRDPTGAGANVLTF. Drawing the rest from reference TRBV9 and TRBJ2-6, the complete variable domain is DSGVTQTPKHLITATGQRVTLRCSPRSGDLSVYWYQQSLDQGLQFLIQYYNGEERAKGNILERFSAQQFPDLHSELNLSSLELGDSALYFCASRDPTGAGANVLTFGAGSRLTVL.

The chain joins TRBV15 to TRBJ1-5; D remains ambiguous. This CDR3 is 15 amino acids long. The germline CDR1 and CDR2 sequences are LNHNV and YYDKDF (reference sequence). Trimming took off 3 bases at V and 0 bases at J, with 9 bases between the two ends. This CDR3 is CATSSLATSNQPQHF. The DNA of the CDR3 is TGTGCCACCAGCAGTTTAGCCACTAGCAATCAGCCCCAGCATTTT.

This sequence joins TRBV29-1 and TRBJ2-7; 8 bases fit TRBD2. The germline CDR1 and CDR2 sequences are SQVTM and ANQGSEA. The CDR3 spans 14 residues. The V segment lost 0 bases and the J segment 4 bases; nucleotides outside the gene matches: 5. The CDR3 spells CSVEEWSGRYEQYF. The DNA of the CDR3 is TGCAGCGTTGAAGAATGGAGCGGGAGATACGAGCAGTACTTC.